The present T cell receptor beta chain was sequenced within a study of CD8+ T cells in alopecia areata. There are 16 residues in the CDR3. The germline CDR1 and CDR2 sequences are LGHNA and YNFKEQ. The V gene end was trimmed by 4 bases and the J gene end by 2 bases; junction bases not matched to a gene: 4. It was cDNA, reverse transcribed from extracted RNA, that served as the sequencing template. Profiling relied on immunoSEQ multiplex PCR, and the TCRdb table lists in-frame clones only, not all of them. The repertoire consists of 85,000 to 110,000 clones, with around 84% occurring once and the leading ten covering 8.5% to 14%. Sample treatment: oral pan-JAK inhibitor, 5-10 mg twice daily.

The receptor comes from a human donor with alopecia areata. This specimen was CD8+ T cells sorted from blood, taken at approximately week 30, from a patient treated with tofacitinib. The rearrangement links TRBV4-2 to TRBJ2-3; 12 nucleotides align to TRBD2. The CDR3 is CASSPPSGGATDTQYF. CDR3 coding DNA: TGTGCCAGCAGCCCCCCTAGCGGGGGGGCCACAGATACGCAGTATTTT.